Listed below are T cell receptor beta chains from one sample, sequenced in a study of shared clonotypes between healthy human individuals. Some clones are missing from TCRdb's copy, which holds only in-frame ones; the method was immunoSEQ multiplex PCR. This sample has roughly 2.1 million clones, with about 93% found just once. Source material: naive CD8+ T cells from PBMCs. These receptors originate from a man aged 18 to 35 in good health. Some clones in this sample may be carry-over from other donors' samples. Each CDR3 is given with its conserved first and last residue.

V | CDR3
TRBV5-1 | CASSIQRQGDEQYF
TRBV9 | CASSSSVSSGGQETQYF
TRBV5-6 | CASSFGRFSYNEQFF
TRBV6-6 | CASSYSMGLAARGQFF
TRBV15 | CATSYSGFQETQYF
TRBV7-6 | CASSTPQGNTGELFF
TRBV28 | CASSFRGVAYGYTF
TRBV27 | CASSLGETQYF
TRBV29-1 | CSVSGLLTGTSNYEQYF
TRBV29-1 | CSALLGYEQFF
TRBV7-2 | CASSLRDRVFDYGYTF
TRBV11-2 | CASTPPSNTEAFF
TRBV5-1 | CASSPSFGTLKNIQYF
TRBV27 | CASSPSRTVRTGELFF
TRBV7-9 | CASSLSRGGYGYTF
TRBV7-6 | CASSRDRGRAQPQHF
TRBV5-6 | CASYPNVGLAGNEQFF
TRBV6-1 | CASSEGTRSYEQYF
TRBV6-4 | CASSVRRQPNTEAFF
TRBV4-3 | CASSQILGGSPTYEQYF
TRBV6-4 | CASSDWGLATTDTQYF
TRBV15 | CATKGQQETQYF
TRBV6-5 | CASSYTPDYGYTF
TRBV9 | CASSPRAGGEQYF
TRBV27 | CASILRPEASGTTFHEQYF
TRBV7-2 | CASSLDTDNQPQHF
TRBV28 | CASSSAGLYQPQHF
TRBV7-9 | CASSNSRDRPYEQYF